This T cell receptor (beta chain) was observed in a study of blood T cell repertoires in COVID-19. Study details: T cells, B-cell-depleted T cells, or PBMCs provided the cDNA or gDNA that served as material.

This CDR3 is 15 amino acids long. Germline assignment: CDR1 SGHTA and CDR2 FQGNSA. J was trimmed by 4 bases and V by 1 base; bases with no gene match: 4. Seattle patient enrollment occurred during active infection, with longitudinal follow-up thereafter. Profiling relied on immunoSEQ multiplex PCR, and the TCRdb table lists in-frame clones only, not all of them. The table lists some 120,000 clones, 92% of them singletons. The source material was peripheral blood. The V and J genes are TRBV7-2 and TRBJ1-3, with 7 positions matching TRBD1. The clonotype was recovered from a man in his fifties or sixties with COVID-19, enrolled during active disease. In DNA form, the CDR3 reads TGTGCCAGCAGCTTAGTGCGAGGGGGCGGAAACACCATATATTTT. This encodes CASSLVRGGGNTIYF.